A selection of T cell receptor beta chains follows, all from one sample in a study of metastatic and nonmetastatic thyroid tumors. TCRdb called clones again from the PCR reads with MiXCR. The data hold tens of thousands of clones, with about 4% observed a single time. Input material: blood. The receptors come from a female donor with papillary thyroid cancer or a benign thyroid nodule (not recorded which). Some clones in this sample may be carry-over from other donors' samples. CDR3s include the opening cysteine and the closing phenylalanine or tryptophan. The order of the fields is V gene, clone size, D gene, J gene, CDR3 DNA, CDR3 protein. The D gene is left open where the match is weak. Clone size, where shown, is once, few, many, or a class for clones that have expanded.

TRBV11-3	-	-	TRBJ2-3	TGTGCCAGCAGCTTAGCACAGTTAGTCCCAGATACGCAGTATTTT	CASSLAQLVPDTQYF
TRBV5-5	many	TRBD1	TRBJ1-5	TGTGCCAGCAGCGCGACAGGGACTACAGATCAGCCCCAGCATTTT	CASSATGTTDQPQHF
TRBV14	many	-	TRBJ1-1	TGTGCCAGCAGCCAAGAAGGGGCCCGGGGCACTGAAGCTTTCTTT	CASSQEGARGTEAFF
TRBV27	many	-	TRBJ1-4	TGTGCCAGCAGTTTATCGTCAGGGCAGATTATGGGTGAAAAACTGTTTTTT	CASSLSSGQIMGEKLFF
TRBV20-1	many	-	TRBJ2-1	TGCAGTGCCCCTCTCGGAGGTGGGATGGCTGAGCAGTTCTTC	CSAPLGGGMAEQFF
TRBV3-1	many	-	TRBJ2-6	TGTGCCAGCAGCCAAGGTGGGGCCAACGTCCTGACTTTC	CASSQGGANVLTF
TRBV20-1	many	TRBD2	TRBJ2-3	TGCAGTGCTAGAGACCCCGGGGCTAGCGGGAAAACAGATACGCAGTATTTT	CSARDPGASGKTDTQYF
TRBV10-3	many	TRBD2	TRBJ2-1	TGTGCCATCCGCCAACTAGCGGGAGCTGCCAATGAGCAGTTCTTC	CAIRQLAGAANEQFF
TRBV6-2/TRBV6-3	-	TRBD1	TRBJ2-7	TGTGCCAGCAGTTTCGGACAGGCGCAGTACTTC	CASSFGQAQYF
TRBV6-1	few	-	TRBJ1-5	TGTGCCAGCAGTCCAGAGAGGCGCGGGGGTTCGGTGAATCAGCCCCAGCATTTT	CASSPERRGGSVNQPQHF
TRBV5-1	many	-	TRBJ2-5	TGCGCCAGCAGAGACGGTAAAGGGACGATAATAGAGACCCAGTACTTC	CASRDGKGTIIETQYF
TRBV2	many	TRBD2	TRBJ2-1	TGTGCCAGCAGGGGACTAGCGGGAGGGGTTGGCTACAATGAGCAGTTCTTC	CASRGLAGGVGYNEQFF
TRBV5-1	-	-	TRBJ1-3	TGCGCCAGCAGCTTGGTCGTAATTGGAAACACCATATATTTT	CASSLVVIGNTIYF
TRBV28	few	-	TRBJ1-4	TGTGCCATCCTGGGAGCAGGGCCTAATGAAAAACTGTTTTTT	CAILGAGPNEKLFF
TRBV5-6	many	TRBD2	TRBJ2-1	TGTGCCAGCAGCATCATTGGGCGGGAGGTTACGGATGAGCAGTTCTTC	CASSIIGREVTDEQFF
TRBV6-2/TRBV6-3	-	TRBD2	TRBJ2-2	TGTGCCAGCAGTCAGGTGGGGGGGTATAACAACGGGGAGCTGTTTTTT	CASSQVGGYNNGELFF
TRBV28	many	-	TRBJ1-1	TGTGCCAGCAGTTTAAGGTACACTGAAGCTTTCTTT	CASSLRYTEAFF
TRBV24-1	many	TRBD1	TRBJ2-1	TGTGCCACCAGTGGGGTCGGGACAGGGTACAATGAGCAGTTCTTC	CATSGVGTGYNEQFF
TRBV2	many	TRBD1	TRBJ1-5	TGTGCCAGCGGGGGACAGGGGGCTAATCAGCCCCAGCATTTT	CASGGQGANQPQHF
TRBV3-1	many	TRBD2	TRBJ2-3	TGTGCCAGCAGCCTCCGGAGCGGGGGCGTGGGAGATACGCAGTATTTT	CASSLRSGGVGDTQYF
TRBV6-2/TRBV6-3	few	-	TRBJ1-1	TGTGCCAGCAGCGATGCTCTACAGGCCACCATGAACACTGAAGCTTTCTTT	CASSDALQATMNTEAFF
TRBV10-1	many	-	TRBJ2-2	TGCGCCAGCAGCGGAAACACCGGGGAGCTGTTTTTT	CASSGNTGELFF
TRBV5-8	-	-	TRBJ2-7	TGTGCCAGCAGCTTTTCATCCTTGTGGTACGAGCAGTACTTC	CASSFSSLWYEQYF
TRBV5-1	few	TRBD1	TRBJ2-2	TGCGCCAGCGCGCCGGGACAGGGGCACACCAGGGAGCTGTTTTTT	CASAPGQGHTRELFF
TRBV6-2/TRBV6-3	many	-	TRBJ2-2	TGTGCCAGCAGTAGATCCCCGCAGAACACCGGGGAGCCGTTTTTT	CASSRSPQNTGEPFF
TRBV2	many	TRBD1	TRBJ1-6	TGTGCCAGCAGAAGGGACAGCGCAGTATCACCCCTCCACTTT	CASRRDSAVSPLHF
TRBV7-9	few	TRBD1	TRBJ2-2	TGTGCCAGCACTCGGACAGGGGAGTCCGGGGAGCTGTTTTTT	CASTRTGESGELFF
TRBV25-1	-	TRBD2	TRBJ2-3	TGTGCCAGCAGTGAATCAAGGCTAGCGGGAATAACTAGCACAGATACGCAGTATTTT	CASSESRLAGITSTDTQYF